Listed below are T cell receptor beta chains from one sample, sequenced in a study of blood T cell repertoires in COVID-19. TCRdb's table, derived via immunoSEQ multiplex PCR, lists solely in-frame clones and lacks some. The sample contains some 200,000 clones, 89% of which appear only once. The sample was peripheral blood. The source of these receptors is a woman in her forties with acute or convalescent COVID-19. CDR3s include the opening cysteine and the closing phenylalanine or tryptophan. The D gene is left open where the match is weak. Only part of the rows carry a size: once, few, many, or a class if the clone is expanded.

clone_size | d_call | j_call | v_call | cdr3_nt | cdr3_aa
- | TRBD1 | TRBJ1-1 | TRBV2 | TGTGCCAGCCCGGGGCAGGGGGTGATGAACACTGAAGCTTTCTTT | CASPGQGVMNTEAFF
once | TRBD1 | TRBJ1-1 | TRBV9 | TGTGCCAGCAGTCGTGGGACAGACACTGAAGCTTTCTTT | CASSRGTDTEAFF
- | TRBD1 | TRBJ2-5 | TRBV7-2 | TGTGCCAGCAGCTTCGCCCCCATCGTCGGGACAGGGGCCCAGGAGACCCAGTACTTC | CASSFAPIVGTGAQETQYF
few | - | TRBJ2-1 | TRBV6-2/TRBV6-3 | TGTGCCAGCAGTTACGCGCTAGTCTACAATGAGCAGTTCTTC | CASSYALVYNEQFF
- | - | TRBJ2-1 | TRBV5-1 | TGCGCCAGCGGGGAGTTTCTAGAGGACAATGAGCAGTTCTTC | CASGEFLEDNEQFF
once | - | TRBJ1-5 | TRBV19 | TGTGCCAGTAGTATCTACGAGGGCCATAATCAGCCCCAGCATTTT | CASSIYEGHNQPQHF
- | - | TRBJ1-1 | TRBV10-3 | TGTGCCATCAGTGACCGGACAAGGAACACTGAAGCTTTCTTT | CAISDRTRNTEAFF
- | - | TRBJ2-1 | TRBV5-4 | TGTGCCAGCAGCTTGGATCCGGGCTCCTACAATGAGCAGTTCTTC | CASSLDPGSYNEQFF
- | - | TRBJ1-2 | TRBV2 | TGTGCCAGCAAAGGTTTAGCTGGGGGCTACACCTTC | CASKGLAGGYTF
- | - | TRBJ1-6 | TRBV19 | TGTGCCAGTAGTCCGGCCAGGGTGAGCTCCTATAATTCACCCCTCCACTTT | CASSPARVSSYNSPLHF
once | TRBD1 | TRBJ1-4 | TRBV9 | TGTGCCAGCAGCGTAGGGACAGGTTATAATGAAAAACTGTTTTTT | CASSVGTGYNEKLFF
- | TRBD2 | TRBJ2-1 | TRBV5-1 | TGCGCCAGCAGACCCGCCGGGACTAGCGGGGGGGCGGATGAGCAGTTCTTC | CASRPAGTSGGADEQFF
- | - | TRBJ1-3 | TRBV5-6 | TGTGCCAGCAGCTTGCGACAGGCGCCTGGAAACACCATATATTTT | CASSLRQAPGNTIYF
- | TRBD1 | TRBJ2-5 | TRBV6-5 | TGTGCCAGCAGTCCGACAGGGGGCGAGGAGACCCAGTACTTC | CASSPTGGEETQYF